This entry lists 21 T cell receptor beta chains sequenced from one sample in a study of T cells in women clearing cervical HPV infection (dated by TCRdb to the late 2010s). The method behind the library was the immunoSEQ multiplex PCR assay. TCRdb obtained this table from immuneACCESS and retained in-frame rearrangements with V and J assigned. These tables miss some clones; where compared with another copy, unresolved V genes account for less than half of the shortfall, and the remainder is unexplained. This sample's records show 30,000 to 40,000 clones. More than 1.2% of the sample goes to the ten largest clones. The sample taken for sequencing was blood buffy coat. These receptors all come from a woman between 18 and 75 years old with a cervical HPV16 infection that either progressed to CIN3+ or cleared (not recorded which).

With respect to this clone: Read sequence stops 3 residues before the CDR3 end, and the germline J gene provides the missing end. The chain combines TRBV10-1 with TRBJ2-7; 8 bases are a match to TRBD1. The V gene's germline CDR1 is WNHNN and CDR2 SYGVQD (reference sequence). V lost 0 bases, J lost 5 bases, and 3 bases stayed unmatched. The CDR3 is made up of 14 amino acids. CDR3 region: CASSESTGVDEQYF. The DNA read from the CDR3 is TGCGCCAGCAGTGAGTCGACAGGGGTCGACGAG.

About this clone itself: The read ends 3 residues early relative to the CDR3; the germline J gene fills the gap. This chain uses TRBV29-1 with TRBJ2-3; 9 bases align to TRBD2. The length of the CDR3 is 16 residues. J gave up 0 bases and V 1 base, and 5 bases lay outside the gene matches. Germline lookup yields CDR1 SQVTM and CDR2 ANQGSEA. The sequenced CDR3 bases are TGCAGCGTTGAAGGATTAAGCGGGAGGAGCACAGATACG. This codes for CSVEGLSGRSTDT. The CDR3 as a whole reads CSVEGLSGRSTDTQYF.

Points on this clone: The read ends 3 residues before the CDR3 terminus; that terminus is restored from the germline J gene. The identical CDR3 is also encoded by other nucleotide sequences in the sample. This rearrangement joins TRBV7-9 to TRBJ1-2; D ambiguous. Looked up from germline, CDR1 is SEHNR and CDR2 is FQNEAQ (reference sequence). The length of the CDR3 is 12 residues. Trimming took off 2 bases at V and 4 bases at J, with 5 bases between the two ends. Incomplete CDR3 DNA: TGTGCCAGCAGCTTAAACAGCTATGGC. Encoded protein: CASSLNSYG. From start to end, the CDR3 is CASSLNSYGYTF.

About this clone itself: The read ends 3 residues before the CDR3 terminus; that terminus is restored from the germline J gene. The chain has TRBV19 and TRBJ2-6, with 8 bases aligning to TRBD1. The V gene end was trimmed by 6 bases and the J gene end by 2 bases; junction bases not matched to a gene: 9. Germline V gene sequence: CDR1 LNHDA, CDR2 SQIVND (reference sequence). This CDR3 comprises 17 residues. This CDR3 reads CASRVGRGHPGANVLTF. CDR3 DNA (partial): TGTGCCAGTAGGGTTGGCAGGGGGCACCCTGGGGCCAACGTC.

This clone is medium-sized by frequency. The missing CDR3 end, 3 residues past where the read stops, is filled in from the germline J gene. V is TRBV20-1 and J is TRBJ1-4; D unresolved. Germline V gives CDR1 DFQATT, CDR2 SNEGSKA (reference sequence). V lost 1 base and J 4 bases, leaving 4 bases between the germline ends. CDR3 length: 12 amino acids. CDR3 loop: CSARGLNEKLFF. The sequenced part of the CDR3 DNA is TGCAGTGCTAGAGGACTTAATGAAAAA.

About this clone: The read terminates 3 residues ahead of where the CDR3 ends, so the germline J gene completes it. This chain connects TRBV18 to TRBJ2-2; perhaps TRBD1 as D (5 bases). V lost 4 bases and J 2 bases, leaving 8 bases between the germline ends. CDR3 length: 14 residues. Germline CDR1 and CDR2: KGHSH and LQKENI. CDR3 DNA, as far as it was read: TGTGCCAGCTCACGGCAGGGTAACACCGGGGAG. Translating it yields CASSRQGNTGE. The CDR3, in full, reads CASSRQGNTGELFF.

Concerning this clone itself: The read ends 3 residues before the CDR3 terminus; that terminus is restored from the germline J gene. The chain couples TRBV7-2 to TRBJ2-2; D unclear. This CDR3 spans 15 amino acids. V was cut by 0 bases and J by 8 bases, with 13 bases left in between. The V gene's germline CDR1 is SGHTA and CDR2 FQGNSA. CDR3 loop: CASSLALSSPGELFF. The part of the CDR3 DNA that was read is TGTGCCAGCAGCTTAGCCCTCTCTAGTCCGGGGGAG. The whole variable domain, remainder taken from reference TRBV7-2 and TRBJ2-2, is GAGVSQSPSNKVTEKGKDVELRCDPISGHTALYWYRQSLGQGLEFLIYFQGNSAPDKSGLPSDRFSAERTGGSVSTLTIQRTQQEDSAVYLCASSLALSSPGELFFGEGSRLTVL.

Note on this clone: The CDR3 is cut off 3 residues early in the read; its end comes from the germline J gene. The genes are TRBV14 and TRBJ2-7, with no clear D. V was pared by 2 bases and J by 4 bases, with 3 bases between. This CDR3 is 11 amino acids long. Germline CDR1 reads SGHDN; CDR2 reads FVKESK. The CDR3 here is CASSQLYEQYF. The covered CDR3 bases are TGTGCCAGCAGCCAACTTTACGAG.

As regards this clone: The read halts 3 residues ahead of the CDR3 end, with the missing end drawn from the germline J gene. The rearrangement links TRBV19 to TRBJ2-5; 8 bases match TRBD1. With 1 base clipped from V and 4 bases from J, the junction kept 8 bases outside the gene matches. Germline CDR1 and CDR2: LNHDA and SQIVND (reference sequence). The CDR3 sequence is 16 residues long. This chain's CDR3 is CASSIGTGPGGETQYF. The CDR3 bases that were read are TGTGCCAGTAGTATAGGGACAGGGCCTGGCGGAGAGACC.

Comments on this clone: From the germline J gene comes the end of the CDR3, since the read stops 3 residues before it. J is TRBJ2-3 and V is TRBV19, with D possibly TRBD2 on 6 matching bases. CDR3 size: 15 residues. Germline values: CDR1 LNHDA, CDR2 SQIVND (reference sequence). Incomplete CDR3 DNA: TGTGCCAGTAATGGTTTGCGGGGTAGCAATCAGCCG. The encoded protein is CASNGLRGSNQP. The full CDR3 is CASNGLRGSNQPQYF.

On this clone: The missing CDR3 end, 3 residues past where the read stops, is filled in from the germline J gene. The V and J genes are TRBV30 and TRBJ1-1; 9 bases fit TRBD1. Germline CDR1 GTSNPN, CDR2 SVGIG (reference sequence). V lost 5 bases to trimming and J lost 5 bases; unmatched junction nucleotides: 9. CDR3 length: 14 amino acids. CDR3 in amino acids: CAWDGGQGLTEAFF. The part of the CDR3 DNA that was read is TGTGCCTGGGATGGTGGACAGGGGTTAACTGAA.

Turning to this clone: The read comes to an end 3 residues before the CDR3 does, leaving the germline J gene to fill in the end. This chain connects TRBV7-3 to TRBJ2-4, with a possible D match to TRBD2 (7 bases). Germline loops: CDR1 SGHTA, CDR2 FQGTGA. The CDR3 contains 14 residues. V lost 3 bases, J lost 9 bases, and 15 bases lay in between. The CDR3 sequence is CASSLTRGGGIQYF. The CDR3 bases that were read are TGTGCCAGCAGCTTGACGCGAGGGGGGGGCATT.

Remarks on this clone: The observed sequence ends 3 residues before the CDR3 terminus, with the missing tail filled in from the germline J gene. The chain has TRBV19 and TRBJ2-1; 9 nucleotides match TRBD1. Germline lookup yields CDR1 LNHDA and CDR2 SQIVND (reference sequence). V was pared by 5 bases and J by 6 bases, with 14 bases of the junction left unmatched. CDR3 length equals 17 residues. The covered CDR3 bases are TGTGCCAGTAGTCCCTCTCATCCGGGACAGGGAGGCAATGAG. Translating it yields CASSPSHPGQGGNE. The full CDR3 reads CASSPSHPGQGGNEQFF.

A remark on this clone: The DNA ends 3 residues before the CDR3 does, and the rest of the CDR3 is filled in from the germline J gene. The genes are TRBV20-1 and TRBJ2-5; D is tentatively TRBD1 or TRBD2 (5 bases each). V dropped 0 bases and J dropped 2 bases, with 13 bases sitting between them. Germline CDR1 reads DFQATT; CDR2 reads SNEGSKA (reference sequence). The CDR3 totals 15 residues. The sequenced CDR3 bases are TGCAGTGCTAGAGATCCGAGGGCAGGGCAAGAGACC. As protein: CSARDPRAGQET. The complete CDR3 protein is CSARDPRAGQETQYF.

In the case of this clone: Sequencing ends 3 residues short of the CDR3 end; the germline J gene provides the rest. This sequence joins TRBV3-1 (or the pseudogene TRBV3-2) and TRBJ2-1; D unclear. This CDR3 has 12 amino acids. V lost 10 bases, J lost 9 bases, and 16 bases lay in between. Germline V lookup: CDR1 LGHDT, CDR2 YNNKEL (reference sequence). The CDR3 reads CATSSGPLEQFF. The sequenced part of the CDR3 DNA is TGTGCCACGTCCAGTGGGCCTCTTGAG.

As regards this clone: The DNA ends 3 residues before the CDR3 does, and the rest of the CDR3 is filled in from the germline J gene. The rearrangement joins TRBV5-1 to TRBJ2-2, with D perhaps TRBD1 (6 bases). The length of the CDR3 is 15 residues. Germline V CDR1 and CDR2: SGHRS, YFSETQ. Trimming pared 4 bases from V and 3 bases from J, leaving 13 bases between. The CDR3 spells CASSPQGLDTGELFF. CDR3 DNA (partial): TGCGCCAGCAGCCCCCAGGGGTTAGACACCGGGGAG. Combining the CDR3 with reference TRBV5-1 and TRBJ2-2 gives the whole variable domain KAGVTQTPRYLIKTRGQQVTLSCSPISGHRSVSWYQQTPGQGLQFLFEYFSETQRNKGNFPGRFSGRQFSNSRSEMNVSTLELGDSALYLCASSPQGLDTGELFFGEGSRLTVL.

To note about this clone: The read comes to an end 3 residues before the CDR3 does, leaving the germline J gene to fill in the end. The rearrangement joins TRBV19 to TRBJ2-7; 9 bases are a match to TRBD1. Germline CDR1 LNHDA, CDR2 SQIVND (reference sequence). Trimming took 2 bases from V and 4 from J; bases not matched to a gene: 3. This CDR3 contains 14 residues. CDR3 in amino acids: CASSIRTGEYEQYF. The CDR3 bases that were read are TGTGCCAGTAGTATACGGACAGGGGAGTACGAG.

To note about this clone: The junction shows a germline mismatch at one end, possibly a read error. CDR3 region: CASKRGDLSGNTIYF. CDR3 DNA, as far as it was read: TGTGCCAGCAAACGGGGGGACCTCTCTGGAAACACT. The rearrangement uses TRBV2 and TRBJ1-3; D may be TRBD1 (5 bases). The read terminates 3 residues before the CDR3 end, so the remaining end is supplied by the germline J gene. The V gene's germline CDR1 is SNHLY and CDR2 FYNNEI. The CDR3 contains 15 residues.

To note about this clone: The read terminates 3 residues ahead of where the CDR3 ends, so the germline J gene completes it. The chain carries TRBV7-9 and TRBJ2-7; 10 nucleotides line up with TRBD2. V shed 5 bases and J 2 bases; nucleotides not matched to a gene: 3. The CDR3 spans 14 residues. Germline V lookup: CDR1 SEHNR, CDR2 FQNEAQ (reference sequence). The sequenced CDR3 bases are TGTGCCAGCAGCCGACTAGCGGGCCCCTACGAG. As protein: CASSRLAGPYE. The whole CDR3 protein reads CASSRLAGPYEQYF.

On this clone: The read terminates 3 residues before the CDR3 end, so the remaining end is supplied by the germline J gene. The chain uses TRBV19 and TRBJ2-2; TRBD1 aligns across 8 bases. The V gene's germline CDR1 is LNHDA and CDR2 SQIVND (reference sequence). CDR3 length: 16 amino acids. The CDR3 DNA, read in part, is TGTGCCAGTAGTATAGATCAGGGGGCGAGGAATTCACCG. As protein: CASSIDQGARNSP. The complete CDR3 reads CASSIDQGARNSPLFF. The full variable domain, with the rest looked up from reference TRBV19 and TRBJ2-2, is DGGITQSPKYLFRKEGQNVTLSCEQNLNHDAMYWYRQDPGQGLRLIYYSQIVNDFQKGDIAEGYSVSREKKESFPLTVTSAQKNPTAFYLCASSIDQGARNSPLFFGEGSRLTVL.

On this clone: The DNA ends 3 residues before the CDR3 does, and the rest of the CDR3 is filled in from the germline J gene. The chain uses TRBV19 and TRBJ2-7; 10 nucleotides agree with TRBD2. J was trimmed by 1 base and V by 9 bases; bases with no gene match: 9. Germline CDR1 and CDR2: LNHDA and SQIVND (reference sequence). This CDR3 is 15 amino acids long. The CDR3 sequence is CASTAGTSASYEQYF. The sequenced CDR3 bases are TGTGCCAGCACCGCCGGGACTAGCGCGTCCTACGAG.